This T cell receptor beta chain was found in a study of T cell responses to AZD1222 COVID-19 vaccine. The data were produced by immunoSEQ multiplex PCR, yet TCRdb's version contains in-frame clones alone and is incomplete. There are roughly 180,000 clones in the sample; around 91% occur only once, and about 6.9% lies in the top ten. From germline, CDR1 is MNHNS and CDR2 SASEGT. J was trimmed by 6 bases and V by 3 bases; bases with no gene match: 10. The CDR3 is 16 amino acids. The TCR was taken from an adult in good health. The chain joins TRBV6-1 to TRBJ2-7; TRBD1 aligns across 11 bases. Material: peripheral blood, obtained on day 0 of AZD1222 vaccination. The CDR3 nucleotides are TGTGCCAGCAGTGAGGAGCCCCCGGACAGGGGGCGCGAGCAGTACTTC. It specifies CASSEEPPDRGREQYF.